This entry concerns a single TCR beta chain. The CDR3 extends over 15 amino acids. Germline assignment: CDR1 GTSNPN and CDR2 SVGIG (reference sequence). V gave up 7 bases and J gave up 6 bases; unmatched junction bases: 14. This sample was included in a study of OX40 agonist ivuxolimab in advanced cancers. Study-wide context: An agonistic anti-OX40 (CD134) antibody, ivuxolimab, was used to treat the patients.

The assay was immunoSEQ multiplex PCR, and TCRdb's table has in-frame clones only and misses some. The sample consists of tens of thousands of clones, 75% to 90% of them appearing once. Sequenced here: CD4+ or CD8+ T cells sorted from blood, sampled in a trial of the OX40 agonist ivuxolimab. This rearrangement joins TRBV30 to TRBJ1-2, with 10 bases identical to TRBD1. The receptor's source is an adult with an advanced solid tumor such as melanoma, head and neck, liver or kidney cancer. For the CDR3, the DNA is TGTGCCTCCTCCGGGACAGGGGATTCGGGGAATGGCTACACCTTC. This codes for CASSGTGDSGNGYTF.